This paragraph reports one T cell receptor (beta chain). The antigen is undetermined. The CDR3 sequence is 15 residues long. Trimming removed 3 bases from V and 5 bases from J; junction bases left unmatched: 5. Germline V gene data show CDR1 as SGDLS and CDR2 as YYNGEE. Generated by immunoSEQ multiplex PCR, the TCRdb table keeps only in-frame clones and is missing some. In the table there are 20,000 to 25,000 clones, about 82% of which are singletons. This specimen comes from a study of PD-1 blockade in classical Hodgkin lymphoma. Study conclusions and caveats: The origin of the repertoire differences remains undefined, with disease activity or prior therapy as possible causes. It was reported that newly diagnosed patients had less baseline TCR diversity than healthy donors.

Every patient was affected by relapse after autologous stem cell transplantation, while exposure to brentuximab vedotin was not uniform. This TCR came from a human donor with classical Hodgkin lymphoma. The sequencing used peripheral blood mononuclear cells (PBMCs), collected before the second cycle of nivolumab. The rearrangement uses TRBV9 and TRBJ2-1; 10 bases are a match to TRBD2. CDR3 loop: CASSGLAGVHNEQFF. In nucleotides, the CDR3 is TGTGCCAGCAGCGGCCTAGCGGGGGTCCACAATGAGCAGTTCTTC.